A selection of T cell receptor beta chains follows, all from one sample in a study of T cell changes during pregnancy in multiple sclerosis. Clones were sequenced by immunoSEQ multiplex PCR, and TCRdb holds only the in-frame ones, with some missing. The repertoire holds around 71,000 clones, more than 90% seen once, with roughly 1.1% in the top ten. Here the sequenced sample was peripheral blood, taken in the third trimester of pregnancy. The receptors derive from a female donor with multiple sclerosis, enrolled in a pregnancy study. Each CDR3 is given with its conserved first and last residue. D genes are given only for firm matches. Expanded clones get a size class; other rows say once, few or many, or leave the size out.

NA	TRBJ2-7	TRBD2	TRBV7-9	TGTGCCAGCAGCCGGACTAGCGGGAGCTCCTACGAGCAGTACTTC	CASSRTSGSSYEQYF
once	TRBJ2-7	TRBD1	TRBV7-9	TGTGCCAGCAGCTTAGGGACAGGGGGCAACGAGCAGTACTTC	CASSLGTGGNEQYF
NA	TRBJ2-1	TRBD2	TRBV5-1	TGCGCCAGCGGCGGGACTAGCGGCAATGAGCAGTTCTTC	CASGGTSGNEQFF
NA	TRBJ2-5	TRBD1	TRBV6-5	TGTGCCAGCAGTTACAGGGGGCGAGGAGAGACCCAGTACTTC	CASSYRGRGETQYF
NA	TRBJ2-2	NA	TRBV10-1	TGCGCCAGCTCCAATACAGTAACCGGGGAGCTGTTTTTT	CASSNTVTGELFF
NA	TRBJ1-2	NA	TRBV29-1	TGCAGCGTTGCTCAGGCAGGCTATGGCTACACCTTC	CSVAQAGYGYTF
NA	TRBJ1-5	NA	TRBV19	TGTGCCAGTAGTCTAGGGCCAAGGAGGCATTTT	CASSLGPRRHF
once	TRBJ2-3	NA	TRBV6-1	TGTGCCAGCAGTGAATCCAGGGGAGCCCGCACAGATACGCAGTATTTT	CASSESRGARTDTQYF
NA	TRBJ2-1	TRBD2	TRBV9	TGTGCCAGCAGCGTTAGCGGGACTACCTACAATGAGCAGTTCTTC	CASSVSGTTYNEQFF
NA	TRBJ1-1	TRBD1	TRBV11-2	TGTGCCAGCAGCCCAGAGGGGGCGCGGAACACTGAAGCTTTCTTT	CASSPEGARNTEAFF
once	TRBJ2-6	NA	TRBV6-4	TGTGCCAGCAGTGACAGGGGCTCTGGGGCCAACGTCCTGACTTTC	CASSDRGSGANVLTF
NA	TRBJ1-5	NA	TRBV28	TGTGCCAGCAGTTTAGACAGGCCTTATAGCAATCAGCCCCAGCATTTT	CASSLDRPYSNQPQHF
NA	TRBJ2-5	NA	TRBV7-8	TGTGCCAGCAGCTCGGGAGTCGGGGAGACCCAGTACTTC	CASSSGVGETQYF
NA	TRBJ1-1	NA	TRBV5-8	TGTGCCAGCAGCTTCAGGGACACTGAAGCTTTCTTT	CASSFRDTEAFF
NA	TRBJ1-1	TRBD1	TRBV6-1	TGTGCCAGCAGAGAAGGGACAGGGACTACGAGGGGTGAAGCTTTCTTT	CASREGTGTTRGEAFF